Below are 31 T cell receptor beta chains sequenced from a single sample in a study of blood T cell repertoires in COVID-19. Data came from immunoSEQ multiplex PCR; TCRdb stores just in-frame clones and leaves some out. Seen here are 210,000 or so clones, 84% observed once, and the top ten hold about a sixth. Material: peripheral blood. Receptors were obtained from a woman of 80 years or more with active or convalescent COVID-19.

The sample holds one count of this clone. This chain uses TRBV30 with TRBJ2-7, with 7 positions matching TRBD1. In germline, CDR1 is GTSNPN, CDR2 SVGIG (reference sequence). The CDR3 is 16 residues long. In DNA, the CDR3 is TGTGCAAAGAGTACAGGGGCTGGACTCCCCACCGCCGAGCAGTACTTC. Amino acid sequence: CAKSTGAGLPTAEQYF.

The chain recombines TRBV3-1 (or the pseudogene TRBV3-2) with TRBJ1-1; 7 positions agree with TRBD1. The V and J ends lost 1 base and 4 bases, in that order; junction bases with no gene match: 6. The germline CDR1 and CDR2 sequences are LGHDT and YNNKEL (reference sequence). CDR3 length: 15 residues. The DNA of the CDR3 is TGTGCCAGCAGCCAAGGTTGGGGGACAGTCACTGAAGCTTTCTTT. The encoded protein is CASSQGWGTVTEAFF.

J is TRBJ2-3 and V is TRBV27, with 13 bases identical to TRBD2. V trimming: 11 bases; J trimming: 0 bases; junction bases outside the gene matches: 8. Germline V gives CDR1 MNHEY, CDR2 SMNVEV (reference sequence). CDR3 length equals 16 residues. The CDR3 protein is CAGETSGGPSTDTQYF. DNA for the CDR3: TGTGCCGGCGAGACTAGCGGGGGGCCTAGCACAGATACGCAGTATTTT.

The chain is built from TRBV7-9 and TRBJ2-3; D might be TRBD1 (6 bases). V lost 4 bases and J 4 bases, leaving 12 bases between the germline ends. Germline V gene lookup returns CDR1 SEHNR and CDR2 FQNEAQ (reference sequence). This CDR3 has 14 amino acids. CDR3 sequence reads: CASSSSGVADTQYF. DNA of the CDR3: TGTGCCAGCAGCTCCTCAGGGGTGGCAGATACGCAGTATTTT.

This clone has more than one count but fewer than ten. This chain links TRBV27 with TRBJ1-2; TRBD1 might be the D (6 bases). V dropped 6 bases and J dropped 2 bases, with 16 bases sitting between them. The CDR3 runs 15 residues. Germline V gives CDR1 MNHEY, CDR2 SMNVEV (reference sequence). The CDR3 is CASSLRTDSNYGYTF. CDR3 DNA: TGTGCCAGCAGCCTAAGGACAGACTCCAACTATGGCTACACCTTC.

This clone came up once. The CDR3 bases are TGTGCCAGCAGCCCAGCCGACGACAGACAAGAGACCCAGTACTTC. It encodes CASSPADDRQETQYF. The rearrangement joins TRBV11-3 to TRBJ2-5; perhaps TRBD1 as D (5 bases). Trimming removed 5 bases at V and 2 bases at J, with 15 bases between. There are 15 residues in the CDR3. Germline CDR1 SGHNT, CDR2 YENEEA.

This chain uses TRBV27 with TRBJ1-2; D is perhaps TRBD1 (6 bases). The length of the CDR3 is 15 residues. Germline CDR1 is MNHEY and CDR2 is SMNVEV (reference sequence). The germline V and J ends were trimmed by 8 bases and 8 bases, with 24 bases remaining between them. The CDR3 sequence is CASGYYDRLSLGYTF. In nucleotides, the CDR3 is TGTGCCAGCGGTTATTATGACAGGCTCTCCCTAGGCTACACCTTC.

This rearrangement joins TRBV29-1 to TRBJ1-1; D is perhaps TRBD1 (5 bases). CDR3 length equals 11 residues. Germline values: CDR1 SQVTM, CDR2 ANQGSEA. With 8 bases removed from V and 5 bases from J, the gap between germline ends came to 12 bases. CDR3 sequence: CSHGGWTEAFF. The CDR3 nucleotides read TGCAGCCACGGGGGGTGGACTGAAGCTTTCTTT.

V usage is TRBV30 and J usage is TRBJ2-7; TRBD1 might be the D (5 bases). The CDR3 runs to 14 residues. Germline V gene data show CDR1 as GTSNPN and CDR2 as SVGIG (reference sequence). The germline V and J ends were trimmed by 0 bases and 0 bases, with 9 bases remaining between them. The CDR3, as DNA: TGTGCCTGGAGTGTCAACAGGAACTCCTACGAGCAGTACTTC. As protein: CAWSVNRNSYEQYF.

This clone has just a few counts. This chain joins TRBV7-3 and TRBJ1-2; 8 bases line up with TRBD1. Trimming took 3 bases from V and 3 from J; bases not matched to a gene: 6. CDR3 length equals 15 residues. CDR1 SGHTA and CDR2 FQGTGA come from the germline V gene. CDR3 sequence (DNA): TGTGCCAGCAGCTTGACAGGGGCCAGCGACTATGGCTACACCTTC. It translates to CASSLTGASDYGYTF.

The V gene is TRBV19, the J gene TRBJ1-1; no firm D call. CDR3 length equals 12 residues. V lost 1 base, J lost 8 bases, and 8 bases lay in between. The germline gives CDR1 LNHDA, CDR2 SQIVND (reference sequence). CDR3 region: CASSIGLEEAFF. The CDR3 region has the DNA TGTGCCAGTAGTATAGGGTTGGAGGAAGCTTTCTTT.

The gene calls are TRBV3-1 (or the pseudogene TRBV3-2) and TRBJ2-7, with D possibly matching TRBD2 (5 bases). CDR1 and CDR2 (germline): LGHDT, YNNKEL (reference sequence). CDR3 length equals 12 residues. V lost 2 bases and J lost 4, with 6 bases in between. This CDR3 is CASSQSGYEQYF. Here the CDR3 DNA reads TGTGCCAGCAGCCAATCGGGGTACGAGCAGTACTTC.

The chain employs TRBV11-2 and TRBJ1-5, with 7 bases matching TRBD1. Germline loops: CDR1 SGHAT, CDR2 FQNNGV. The J segment lost 3 bases and the V segment lost 4 bases, leaving 6 bases of the junction unmatched. The CDR3 extends over 15 amino acids. The DNA of the CDR3 is TGTGCCAGCAGCTCCAAGGGACAGCTCAATCAGCCCCAGCATTTT. It codes for CASSSKGQLNQPQHF.

The chain recombines TRBV2 with TRBJ1-6; possible D gene TRBD1, 6 bases. Germline loops: CDR1 SNHLY, CDR2 FYNNEI. The ends were cut back, 6 bases at V and 7 bases at J, with 13 bases in the middle. The CDR3 is 14 residues long. CDR3 loop: CASRVNRDNSPLHF. CDR3 bases: TGTGCCAGCAGAGTAAACAGGGACAATTCACCCCTCCACTTT.

The chain combines TRBV27 with TRBJ1-4; TRBD1 is a possible D gene (6 bases). This CDR3 region has 13 residues. From germline, CDR1 is MNHEY and CDR2 SMNVEV (reference sequence). With 7 bases removed from V and 14 bases from J, the gap between germline ends came to 20 bases. The CDR3 region is CASNPVGGGKLFF. For the CDR3, the DNA is TGTGCCAGCAATCCGGTGGGCGGGGGCAAGCTGTTTTTT.

The chain couples TRBV11-2 to TRBJ1-1; D gene unclear. V lost 2 bases to trimming and J lost 3 bases, with 13 bases between them. Germline CDR1 is SGHAT and CDR2 is FQNNGV. There are 15 residues in the CDR3. The DNA of the CDR3 is TGTGCCAGCAGCTTAACGGCGGGGTCGGACACTGAAGCTTTCTTT. Translating it yields CASSLTAGSDTEAFF.

V and J are TRBV3-1 (or the pseudogene TRBV3-2) and TRBJ1-3; D call uncertain. The CDR3 consists of 12 residues. Germline-derived CDR1 and CDR2 are LGHDT and YNNKEL (reference sequence). V lost 0 bases and J lost 8, with 5 bases in between. CDR3 in DNA: TGTGCCAGCAGCCAAGATCCGTACACCATATATTTT. Residues: CASSQDPYTIYF.

V and J are TRBV2 and TRBJ1-2; D might be TRBD1 (6 bases). V shed 6 bases and J shed 8 bases, with 13 bases lying between them. The germline V gene has CDR1 SNHLY and CDR2 FYNNEI. CDR3 length: 12 amino acids. The CDR3 loop reads CASSHRVGGYTF. DNA of the CDR3: TGTGCCAGCAGCCACAGGGTGGGCGGCTACACCTTC.

The chain employs TRBV28 and TRBJ2-7; a weak D match, TRBD2 (6 bases). The CDR3 is 14 amino acids. V dropped 7 bases and J dropped 0 bases, with 13 bases sitting between them. Germline assignment: CDR1 MDHEN and CDR2 SYDVKM. The CDR3 DNA follows: TGTGCCAGCAAGACCTCCGGGAGCTCCTACGAGCAGTACTTC. It translates to CASKTSGSSYEQYF.

This rearrangement joins TRBV7-8 to TRBJ2-1; weak D call: TRBD2 (6 bases). Germline CDR1 reads SGHVS; CDR2 reads FQNEAQ. This CDR3 has 17 residues. V was pared by 1 base and J by 3 bases, with 16 bases between. DNA for the CDR3: TGTGCCAGCAGCTTAGAAGGGATAGCGGCAAACTACAATGAGCAGTTCTTC. Its translation is CASSLEGIAANYNEQFF.

This rearrangement joins TRBV25-1 to TRBJ1-2; tentatively, D is TRBD1 (5 bases). Germline CDR1 is MGHDK and CDR2 is SYGVNS. This CDR3 is built from 15 residues. The germline V and J ends were trimmed by 3 bases and 0 bases, with 11 bases remaining between them. As DNA, the CDR3 is TGTGCCAGCAGTGATGGACATAAATCTAACTATGGCTACACCTTC. Amino acids: CASSDGHKSNYGYTF.

This chain joins TRBV5-1 and TRBJ1-2; D not certain. V gave up 3 bases and J gave up 3 bases, with 12 bases separating them. Germline V gene sequence: CDR1 SGHRS, CDR2 YFSETQ. The CDR3 totals 14 residues. In DNA, the CDR3 is TGCGCCAGCAGCTCCGCGGGGTTTGACTATGGCTACACCTTC. This encodes CASSSAGFDYGYTF.

This clone was detected once. This rearrangement joins TRBV3-1 (or the pseudogene TRBV3-2) to TRBJ2-5, with 12 bases that match TRBD2. The V segment lost 7 bases and the J segment 3 bases; nucleotides outside the gene matches: 9. The germline V gene has CDR1 LGHDT and CDR2 YNNKEL (reference sequence). The CDR3 loop spans 16 amino acids. The CDR3 protein is CASTALAGGPKETQYF. The CDR3 coding sequence is TGTGCCAGCACCGCTCTAGCGGGAGGGCCTAAAGAGACCCAGTACTTC.

The chain has TRBV7-2 and TRBJ1-1; D remains unclear. This CDR3 spans 15 amino acids. Per the germline V gene, CDR1 is SGHTA and CDR2 is FQGNSA. V lost 4 bases and J lost 1, with 13 bases in between. The CDR3 is CASSYSILENTEAFF. The CDR3 nucleotides are TGTGCCAGCAGCTACAGTATTCTGGAGAACACTGAAGCTTTCTTT.

This chain joins TRBV19 and TRBJ1-6; 11 bases line up with TRBD1. The CDR3 covers 16 residues. Losses at the gene ends were 5 bases for V and 4 bases for J; bases not matched to a gene: 4. Germline-derived CDR1 and CDR2 are LNHDA and SQIVND (reference sequence). The CDR3 DNA follows: TGTGCCAGTAGTGACCGGGACAGGGGGTATAATTCACCCCTCCACTTT. The encoded protein is CASSDRDRGYNSPLHF. The whole variable domain, remainder taken from reference TRBV19 and TRBJ1-6, is DGGITQSPKYLFRKEGQNVTLSCEQNLNHDAMYWYRQDPGQGLRLIYYSQIVNDFQKGDIAEGYSVSREKKESFPLTVTSAQKNPTAFYLCASSDRDRGYNSPLHFGNGTRLTVT.

The J gene is TRBJ2-7, the V gene TRBV5-6; 9 bases agree with TRBD1. CDR3 length: 14 residues. V was pared by 4 bases and J by 0 bases, with 2 bases of the junction left unmatched. Germline V gene sequence: CDR1 SGHDT, CDR2 YYEEEE. CDR3 loop: CASSGTGSSYEQYF. CDR3 DNA: TGTGCCAGCAGCGGGACAGGGAGCTCCTACGAGCAGTACTTC.

This chain links TRBV3-1 (or the pseudogene TRBV3-2) with TRBJ1-3; tentatively, D is TRBD1 (5 bases). The V and J ends lost 1 base and 0 bases respectively, with 10 bases between them. The CDR3 consists of 16 residues. Germline values: CDR1 LGHDT, CDR2 YNNKEL (reference sequence). CDR3 sequence reads: CASSQGQYTSGNTIYF. The CDR3 bases are TGTGCCAGCAGCCAAGGACAGTATACCTCTGGAAACACCATATATTTT.

The CDR3 sequence is CASSVMTSGGAGSYNEQFF. Written as DNA, the CDR3 is TGTGCCAGCAGCGTGATGACTAGCGGGGGGGCCGGATCCTACAATGAGCAGTTCTTC. The V and J genes are TRBV7-9 and TRBJ2-1; TRBD2 matches 14 bases. Germline V gene lookup returns CDR1 SEHNR and CDR2 FQNEAQ (reference sequence). J gave up 1 base and V 5 bases, and 10 bases lay outside the gene matches. The CDR3 spans 19 residues.

The chain uses TRBV7-2 and TRBJ2-7, with 8 bases lining up with TRBD1. The CDR3 consists of 14 residues. The germline V gene encodes CDR1 SGHTA and CDR2 FQGNSA. Germline trimming cut 4 bases from V and 4 bases from J; bases unmatched to any gene: 6. The CDR3 nucleotides read TGTGCCAGCAGCTACAGGGGGAACAAGTACGAGCAGTACTTC. It encodes CASSYRGNKYEQYF.

This chain links TRBV20-1 with TRBJ2-2, with TRBD1 matching over 9 bases. Germline assignment: CDR1 DFQATT and CDR2 SNEGSKA (reference sequence). There are 18 residues in the CDR3. In DNA form, the CDR3 reads TGCAGGGCTTGTGCTACCCCCCACGACAGGGGGGTCACCGGGGAGCTGTTTTTT. This translates into CRACATPHDRGVTGELFF.

The V gene is TRBV30, the J gene TRBJ2-2; TRBD1 might be the D (6 bases). The ends were cut back, 2 bases at V and 2 bases at J, with 15 bases in the middle. The CDR3 is 16 residues long. Germline CDR1 and CDR2: GTSNPN and SVGIG (reference sequence). The CDR3 DNA follows: TGTGCCTGGAGTCCCTATGGGGGCTACAACACCGGGGAGCTGTTTTTT. It is translated as CAWSPYGGYNTGELFF.